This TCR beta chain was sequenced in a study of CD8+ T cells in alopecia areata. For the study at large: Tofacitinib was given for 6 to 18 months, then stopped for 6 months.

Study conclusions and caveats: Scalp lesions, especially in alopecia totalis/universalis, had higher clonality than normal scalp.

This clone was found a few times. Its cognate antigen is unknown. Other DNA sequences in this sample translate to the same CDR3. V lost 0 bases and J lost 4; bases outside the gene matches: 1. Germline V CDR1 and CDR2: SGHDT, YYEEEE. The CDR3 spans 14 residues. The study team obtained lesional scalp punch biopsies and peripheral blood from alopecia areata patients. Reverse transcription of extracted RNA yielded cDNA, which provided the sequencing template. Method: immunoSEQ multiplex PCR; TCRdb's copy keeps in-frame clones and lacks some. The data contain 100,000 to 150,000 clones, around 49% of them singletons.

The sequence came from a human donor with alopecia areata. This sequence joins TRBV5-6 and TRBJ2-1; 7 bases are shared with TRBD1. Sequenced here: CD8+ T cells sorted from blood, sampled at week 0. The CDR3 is CASSLGDSYNEQFF. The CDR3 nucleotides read TGTGCCAGCAGCTTGGGGGACAGTTACAATGAGCAGTTCTTC.